This entry concerns a single T cell receptor (beta chain). This specimen comes from a study of T cells in Graves' hyperthyroidism and ophthalmopathy. The CDR3 runs to 14 residues. Looked up from germline, CDR1 is SGHTA and CDR2 is FQGNSA. A lack of ophthalmopathy progression within 18 months defined stable Graves' hyperthyroidism. Disease duration under 2 months; hyperthyroidism patients were aged 18 to 65. A patient was excluded if there was uncontrolled infection, other autoimmune disease, pregnancy or lactation. Diagnostic decisions used clinical symptoms, serum thyroxine and TRAb, thyroid ultrasound and orbital computed tomography. Amplified regions were TCR beta CDR3 sequences from RNA transcripts. The HTBI set primed first-round TCR CDR3 RT-PCR. TCRdb passed the multiplex PCR reads through MiXCR, listing each CDR3 protein once. In the table there are approximately 590,000 distinct CDR3 sequences, about 43% of which are singletons.

This TCR was recovered from a woman aged 18-35 years with Graves' hyperthyroidism. What was sequenced was peripheral blood or thyroid tissue (not recorded which). The V call is TRBV7-2, the J call TRBJ2-1; D gene ambiguous. The end of the DNA aligns better with TRBJ2-7, so the J call may be wrong. The CDR3 DNA is TGTGCCAGCAGCTTATCGCGACGGGCCAATGAGCAGTACTTC. Translation: CASSLSRRANEQYF.